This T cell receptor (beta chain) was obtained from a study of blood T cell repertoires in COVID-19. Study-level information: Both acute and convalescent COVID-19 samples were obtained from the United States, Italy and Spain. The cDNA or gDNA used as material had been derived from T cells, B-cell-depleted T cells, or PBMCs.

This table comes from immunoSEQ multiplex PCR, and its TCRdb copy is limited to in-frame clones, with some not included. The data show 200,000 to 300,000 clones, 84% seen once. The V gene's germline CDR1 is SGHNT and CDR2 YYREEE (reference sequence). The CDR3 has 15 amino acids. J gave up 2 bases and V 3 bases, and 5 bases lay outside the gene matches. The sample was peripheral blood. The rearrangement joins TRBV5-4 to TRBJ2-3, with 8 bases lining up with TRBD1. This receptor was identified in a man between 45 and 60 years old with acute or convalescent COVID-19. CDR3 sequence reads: CASSWGDRFTDTQYF. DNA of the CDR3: TGTGCCAGCAGCTGGGGGGACAGGTTCACAGATACGCAGTATTTT.